These 17 T cell receptor beta chains originate from one sample sequenced in a study of Graves' ophthalmopathy and Graves' hyperthyroidism. Researchers took RNA transcripts and amplified TCR beta CDR3 regions from them. The authors performed first-round RT-PCR with HTBI primers and then a second-round multiplex PCR. TCRdb ran MiXCR on the multiplex PCR reads and lists one entry per CDR3 protein. The sample shows 150,000 or so distinct CDR3 sequences, approximately 40% of them seen only once. The sequencing sample was made of peripheral blood. The receptors were sampled from a woman between 40 and 50 years old with Graves' ophthalmopathy.

This clonotype was seen many times. The V call is TRBV15, the J call TRBJ2-5; the D gene is possibly TRBD1 (5 bases). V was pared by 0 bases and J by 1 base, with 9 bases between. Germline V lookup: CDR1 LNHNV, CDR2 YYDKDF (reference sequence). CDR3 length: 15 residues. The DNA for the CDR3 is TGTGCCACCAGCAGAGATGTAGGGGCCCAAGAGACCCAGTACTTC. Residues: CATSRDVGAQETQYF.

This clonotype has a count of ten or more. This chain links TRBV4-1 with TRBJ2-7; D is possibly TRBD2 (6 bases). CDR3 length equals 15 residues. In germline, CDR1 is MGHRA, CDR2 YSYEKL. V lost 0 bases to trimming and J lost 5 bases, with 14 bases between them. The CDR3: CASSQEAGGLNEQYF. The CDR3 bases are TGCGCCAGCAGCCAAGAGGCCGGAGGGCTCAACGAGCAGTACTTC.

This clonotype has at least ten counts. V gene TRBV27 combines with J gene TRBJ1-2; perhaps TRBD1 as D (6 bases). Trimming removed 6 bases at V and 7 bases at J, with 21 bases between. From germline, CDR1 is MNHEY and CDR2 SMNVEV (reference sequence). CDR3 length: 15 amino acids. CDR3 in DNA: TGTGCCAGCAGCCGGTTAGGGGGTGACCACCTTGGCTACACCTTC. It specifies CASSRLGGDHLGYTF.

This clonotype was observed at least ten times. The chain links TRBV10-3 to TRBJ2-7; D ambiguous. Germline V gene data show CDR1 as ENHRY and CDR2 as SYGVKD. Trimming removed 3 bases at V and 9 bases at J, with 12 bases between. The CDR3 sequence is 12 residues long. The CDR3 here is CAISDGQQAQYF. In nucleotides, the CDR3 is TGTGCCATCAGTGACGGCCAGCAAGCGCAGTACTTC.

This sequence joins TRBV28 and TRBJ1-2, with TRBD1 matching over 10 bases. The CDR3 runs to 15 residues. CDR1 is MDHEN and CDR2 is SYDVKM in the germline V gene. V gave up 5 bases and J gave up 7 bases; unmatched junction bases: 10. The DNA of the CDR3 is TGTGCCAGCAGTCGCTGGGGACAGGGGAAATCTGGCTACACCTTC. Amino acid sequence: CASSRWGQGKSGYTF.

CDR3 loop: CASSFGGANMGEQYF. DNA for the CDR3: TGTGCCAGCAGTTTTGGGGGCGCGAATATGGGCGAGCAGTACTTC. The V and J genes are TRBV27 and TRBJ2-7, with D perhaps TRBD1 (6 bases). CDR3 size: 15 residues. Trimming left V 3 bases short and J 6 bases short, with 18 bases between. Per the germline V gene, CDR1 is MNHEY and CDR2 is SMNVEV (reference sequence).

This clonotype was seen at least ten times. V gene TRBV12-3 or TRBV12-4 combines with J gene TRBJ1-2; TRBD1 matches 7 bases. This CDR3 region has 15 residues. J lost 4 bases, V lost 7 bases, and 12 bases had no gene match. The CDR3 coding sequence is TGTGCCAGCATACCGGCGGGGACAGATATCTATGGCTACACCTTC. Translated, it gives CASIPAGTDIYGYTF.

J is TRBJ2-2 and V is TRBV7-2, with D unresolved. The CDR3 contains 16 residues. The V gene lost 0 bases and the J gene lost 1 base, with 9 bases spanning the gap. Per the germline V gene, CDR1 is SGHTA and CDR2 is FQGNSA. The CDR3 spells CASSLAPGVNTGELFF. Written as DNA, the CDR3 is TGTGCCAGCAGCTTAGCGCCCGGCGTGAACACCGGGGAGCTGTTTTTT.

This clonotype was counted ten times or more. The chain uses TRBV15 and TRBJ2-4, with 11 bases lining up with TRBD2. CDR1 is LNHNV and CDR2 is YYDKDF in the germline V gene (reference sequence). This CDR3 is 19 amino acids long. V trimming: 5 bases; J trimming: 0 bases; junction bases outside the gene matches: 12. As DNA, the CDR3 is TGTGCCACCAGCCTTAGACTAGCGGGGAGGGGTTTAGCCAAAAACATTCAGTACTTC. It yields the protein CATSLRLAGRGLAKNIQYF. Full variable domain (missing parts from reference TRBV15 and TRBJ2-4): DAMVIQNPRYQVTQFGKPVTLSCSQTLNHNVMYWYQQKSSQAPKLLFHYYDKDFNNEADTPDNFQSRRPNTSFCFLDIRSPGLGDTAMYLCATSLRLAGRGLAKNIQYFGAGTRLSVL.

This clonotype has ten or more counts. J is TRBJ2-5 and V is TRBV6-5, with 8 bases matching TRBD1. The CDR3 has 13 residues. CDR1 is MNHEY and CDR2 is SVGAGI in the germline V gene. V was pared by 6 bases and J by 6 bases, with 6 bases of the junction left unmatched. The CDR3 region has the DNA TGTGCCAGCAGCCTCCGGGACAGGAAGACCCAGTACTTC. Translating gives CASSLRDRKTQYF.

The chain is built from TRBV5-6 and TRBJ2-7; D remains unclear. Per germline, CDR1 SGHDT and CDR2 YYEEEE. CDR3 length: 15 residues. V gave up 1 base and J gave up 1 base, with 12 bases separating them. The CDR3 DNA reads as TGTGCCAGCAGCTTGTCGGGCCCACCATCCTACGAGCAGTACTTC. This encodes CASSLSGPPSYEQYF.

This clonotype has a count of ten or more. The chain has TRBV4-1 and TRBJ2-2; D remains unclear. V lost 0 bases and J 4 bases, leaving 15 bases between the germline ends. The CDR3 consists of 17 residues. Germline CDR1 is MGHRA and CDR2 is YSYEKL. In DNA, the CDR3 is TGCGCCAGCAGCCAAGAAGCATCCGCCCCGGGCACCGGGGAGCTGTTTTTT. The encoded protein is CASSQEASAPGTGELFF.

The gene calls are TRBV6-2 or TRBV6-3 and TRBJ1-1; D gene ambiguous. CDR1 is MNHEY, CDR2 SVGEGT, per germline. This CDR3 has 14 residues. V gave up 8 bases and J gave up 1 base, with 14 bases separating them. CDR3 in amino acids: CASAYTGPNTEAFF. DNA of the CDR3: TGTGCCAGCGCCTACACCGGGCCGAACACTGAAGCTTTCTTT.

In its sample, this clonotype was seen many times. The chain carries TRBV3-1 and TRBJ2-7; D gene ambiguous. The CDR3 is made up of 15 amino acids. From germline, CDR1 is LGHDT and CDR2 YNNKEL (reference sequence). V dropped 1 base and J dropped 0 bases, with 10 bases sitting between them. Here the CDR3 DNA reads TGTGCCAGCAGCCAAGTGCCGAAAGGCTCCTACGAGCAGTACTTC. This codes for CASSQVPKGSYEQYF.

This clonotype has ten or more counts. This chain links TRBV27 with TRBJ1-1, with no clear D. Germline V lookup: CDR1 MNHEY, CDR2 SMNVEV (reference sequence). The CDR3 is 14 amino acids. The V gene lost 5 bases and the J gene lost 2 bases, with 12 bases spanning the gap. CDR3 protein: CASSLRRGNTEAFF. The DNA of the CDR3 is TGTGCCAGCAGTCTACGTCGGGGTAACACTGAAGCTTTCTTT.

This clonotype was recorded at least ten times. The V call is TRBV7-3, the J call TRBJ2-2, with D uncertain. The germline V gene encodes CDR1 SGHTA and CDR2 FQGTGA. V was clipped by 5 bases and J by 0 bases, with 10 bases between them. The CDR3 loop spans 15 amino acids. CDR3 sequence reads: CASSETTPNTGELFF. Written as DNA, the CDR3 is TGTGCCAGCAGCGAGACGACACCGAACACCGGGGAGCTGTTTTTT.

This clonotype was recorded many times. V and J are TRBV5-6 and TRBJ1-2, with TRBD1 matching over 7 bases. Germline lookup yields CDR1 SGHDT and CDR2 YYEEEE. The junction had 8 bases not matched to a gene; V was cut back by 6 bases and J by 3 bases. This CDR3 region has 14 residues. Written as DNA, the CDR3 is TGTGCCAGCAATAGACAGGGTGCTGACTATGGCTACACCTTC. As protein: CASNRQGADYGYTF. The complete variable domain, with remaining parts taken from reference TRBV5-6 and TRBJ1-2, reads DAGVTQSPTHLIKTRGQQVTLRCSPKSGHDTVSWYQQALGQGPQFIFQYYEEEERQRGNFPDRFSGHQFPNYSSELNVNALLLGDSALYLCASNRQGADYGYTFGSGTRLTVV.